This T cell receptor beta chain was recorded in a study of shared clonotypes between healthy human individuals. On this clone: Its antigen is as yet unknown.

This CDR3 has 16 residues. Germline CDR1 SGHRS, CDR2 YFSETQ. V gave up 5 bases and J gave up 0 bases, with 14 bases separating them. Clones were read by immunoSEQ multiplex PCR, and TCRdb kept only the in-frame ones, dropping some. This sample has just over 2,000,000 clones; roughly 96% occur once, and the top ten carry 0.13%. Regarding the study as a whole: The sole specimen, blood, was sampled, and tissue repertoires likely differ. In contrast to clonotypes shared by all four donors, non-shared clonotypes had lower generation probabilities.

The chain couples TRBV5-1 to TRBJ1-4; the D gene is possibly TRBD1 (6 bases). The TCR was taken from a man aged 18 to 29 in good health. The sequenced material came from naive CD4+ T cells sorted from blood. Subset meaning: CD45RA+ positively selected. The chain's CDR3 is CASSWGLTATNEKLFF. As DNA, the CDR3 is TGCGCCAGCAGTTGGGGGCTTACTGCAACTAATGAAAAACTGTTTTTT.